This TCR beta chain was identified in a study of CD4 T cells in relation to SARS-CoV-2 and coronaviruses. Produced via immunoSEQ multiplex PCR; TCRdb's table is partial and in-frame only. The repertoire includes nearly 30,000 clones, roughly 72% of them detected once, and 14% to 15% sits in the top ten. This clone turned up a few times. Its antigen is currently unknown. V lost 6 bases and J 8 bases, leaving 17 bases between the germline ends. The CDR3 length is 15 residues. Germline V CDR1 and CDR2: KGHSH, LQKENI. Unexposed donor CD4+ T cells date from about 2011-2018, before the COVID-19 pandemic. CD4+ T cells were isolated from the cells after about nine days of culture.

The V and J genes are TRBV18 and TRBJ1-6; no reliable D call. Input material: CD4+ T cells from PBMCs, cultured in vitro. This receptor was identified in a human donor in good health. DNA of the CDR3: TGTGCCAGCTCCCCCCAAGTGGGAAGGGATTCACCCCTCCACTTT. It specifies CASSPQVGRDSPLHF.